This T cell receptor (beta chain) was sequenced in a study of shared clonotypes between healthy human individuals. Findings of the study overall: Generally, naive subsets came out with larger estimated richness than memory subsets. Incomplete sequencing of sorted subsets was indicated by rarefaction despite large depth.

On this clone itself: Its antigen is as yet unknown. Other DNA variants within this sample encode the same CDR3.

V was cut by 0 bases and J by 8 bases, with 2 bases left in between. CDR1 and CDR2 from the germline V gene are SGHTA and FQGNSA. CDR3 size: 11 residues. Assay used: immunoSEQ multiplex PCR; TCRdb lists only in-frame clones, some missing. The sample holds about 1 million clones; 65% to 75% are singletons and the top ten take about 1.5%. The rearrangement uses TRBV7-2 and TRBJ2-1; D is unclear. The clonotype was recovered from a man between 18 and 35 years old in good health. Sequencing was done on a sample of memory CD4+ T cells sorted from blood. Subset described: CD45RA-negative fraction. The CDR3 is CASSLAHEQFF. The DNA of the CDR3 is TGTGCCAGCAGCTTAGCCCATGAGCAGTTCTTC.